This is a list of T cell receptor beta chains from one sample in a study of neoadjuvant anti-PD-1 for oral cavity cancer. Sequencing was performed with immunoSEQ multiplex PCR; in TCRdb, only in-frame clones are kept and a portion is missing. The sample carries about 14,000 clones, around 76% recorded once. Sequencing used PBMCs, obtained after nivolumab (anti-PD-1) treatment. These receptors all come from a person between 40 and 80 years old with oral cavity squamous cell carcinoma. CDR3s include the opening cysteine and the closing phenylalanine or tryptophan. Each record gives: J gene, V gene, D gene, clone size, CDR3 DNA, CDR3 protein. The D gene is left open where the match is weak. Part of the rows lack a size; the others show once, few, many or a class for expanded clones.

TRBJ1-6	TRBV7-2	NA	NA	TGTGCCAGCAGCTTAGAGAATGGGAGGCCCCTCCACTTT	CASSLENGRPLHF
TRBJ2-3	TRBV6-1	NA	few	TGTGCCAGCCCAGAAGCGGCCGGGGGCGCAGATACGCAGTATTTT	CASPEAAGGADTQYF
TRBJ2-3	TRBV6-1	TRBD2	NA	TGTGCCAGCAGTGCAGGGACTAGCTTAGCTACGCAGTATTTT	CASSAGTSLATQYF
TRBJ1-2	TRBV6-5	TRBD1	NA	TGTGCCAGCAGTCGCAGACAGGGGGGGATAGGCTACACCTTC	CASSRRQGGIGYTF
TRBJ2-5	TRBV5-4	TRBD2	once	TGTGCCAGCAGCTTGGCGGGACTAGCGGGAGTTGGGGAGACCCAGTACTTC	CASSLAGLAGVGETQYF
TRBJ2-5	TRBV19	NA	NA	TGTGCCAGTATGGGGGGGCGGCCCGCGGAGACCCAGTACTTC	CASMGGRPAETQYF
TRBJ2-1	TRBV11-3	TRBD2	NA	TGTGCCAGCAGCTTATATGGCGGGAGACCAGACAATGAGCAGTTCTTC	CASSLYGGRPDNEQFF
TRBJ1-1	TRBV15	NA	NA	TGTGCCACCAGCCCCCGGCATGGGGCTGAAGCTTTCTTT	CATSPRHGAEAFF
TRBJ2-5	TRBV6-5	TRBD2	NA	TGTGCCAGCTCTCCGGGACTAGCGAGAGAGACCCAGTACTTC	CASSPGLARETQYF
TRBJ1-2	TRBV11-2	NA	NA	TGTGCCAGCAGCTTAGCCAGAAACTATGGCTACACCTTC	CASSLARNYGYTF
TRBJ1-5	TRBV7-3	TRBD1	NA	TGTGCCAGCAGCGCTACAGGGGGCCGGGGACAGCCCCAGCATTTT	CASSATGGRGQPQHF
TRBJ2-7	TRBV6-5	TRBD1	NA	TGTGCCAGCAGTTTGACTGCCGCCGGGACAGCCTACGAGCAGTACTTC	CASSLTAAGTAYEQYF
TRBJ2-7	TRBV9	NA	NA	TGTGCCAGCAGCGAGGGGACTTCCTTCTCCTACGAGCAGTACTTC	CASSEGTSFSYEQYF
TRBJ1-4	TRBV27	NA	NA	TGTGCCAGCGGAGGCAGGGCGAATGAAAAACTGTTTTTT	CASGGRANEKLFF
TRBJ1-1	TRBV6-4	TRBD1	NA	TGTGCCAGCAGTGACCTCCCGACAGGGGATACGGTCACTGAAGCTTTCTTT	CASSDLPTGDTVTEAFF